The clone carrying this T cell receptor (beta chain) was seen once. Its antigen is undetermined. The primer mix had 60 Vbeta and 13 Jbeta primers. Clones were sequenced by immunoSEQ multiplex PCR, and TCRdb holds only the in-frame ones, with some missing. The repertoire consists of more than 95,000 clones, with approximately 76% occurring once and the leading ten covering approximately 5.3%. These data come from a study of cytomegalovirus exposure and HLA in healthy donors. General study results and limits: There were 150 or so TCR beta chains listed as cytomegalovirus-associated. In a later analysis, at a false discovery rate of 0.05, roughly 18,000 TCR beta sequences were associated with HLA alleles. Per published accounts, TCR beta sequences correctly predicted the HLA-A and HLA-B alleles of most subjects.

Nominally healthy donors were sampled, though unrecorded immune exposures were likely. This TCR derives from a woman aged 18-35 years in good health and CMV-seropositive. Material for sequencing was PBMCs.

CDR3 protein: CASSLPTEAGSYNEQFF. CDR3 nucleotides: TGTGCCAGCAGTTTACCCACGGAAGCAGGGTCCTACAATGAGCAGTTCTTC. The chain combines TRBV27 with TRBJ2-1, with D perhaps TRBD1 (5 bases). Germline V gives CDR1 MNHEY, CDR2 SMNVEV (reference sequence). There are 17 residues in the CDR3. The V and J ends lost 2 bases and 1 base respectively, with 15 bases between them.